Only one count was recorded for the clone carrying this T cell receptor beta chain. The antigen is unknown. This entry is derived from a study of blood T cells in healthy people across ages. The study's findings and limits: Diversity of TCR beta correlated strongly with naive T cell percentage. PBMCs went unsorted, and a conclusive naive versus antigen-experienced comparison was therefore prevented.

Each donor supplied approximately 10 milliliters of peripheral blood. Combining a sample-barcoded 5' primer with a J-beta primer mix, a second PCR ran for roughly 7 to 11 cycles. The authors tagged each cDNA molecule using a template-switch adaptor with 12 random nucleotides. TCRdb itself ran the 5' RACE reads through MiXCR, one entry per CDR3 protein. The sample contains over 1,500,000 distinct CDR3 sequences, approximately 39% of which appear only once. Germline V CDR1 and CDR2: LNHDA, SQIVND (reference sequence). This CDR3 comprises 16 residues. V trimming: 6 bases; J trimming: 2 bases; junction bases outside the gene matches: 7.

The rearrangement links TRBV19 to TRBJ2-6; TRBD2 matches at 7 bases. Material for sequencing was blood. This TCR came from a human donor in good health. DNA for the CDR3: TGTGCCAGTAGCCTACCGGCGGGAGCTGGGGCCAACGTCCTGACTTTC. It yields the protein CASSLPAGAGANVLTF.